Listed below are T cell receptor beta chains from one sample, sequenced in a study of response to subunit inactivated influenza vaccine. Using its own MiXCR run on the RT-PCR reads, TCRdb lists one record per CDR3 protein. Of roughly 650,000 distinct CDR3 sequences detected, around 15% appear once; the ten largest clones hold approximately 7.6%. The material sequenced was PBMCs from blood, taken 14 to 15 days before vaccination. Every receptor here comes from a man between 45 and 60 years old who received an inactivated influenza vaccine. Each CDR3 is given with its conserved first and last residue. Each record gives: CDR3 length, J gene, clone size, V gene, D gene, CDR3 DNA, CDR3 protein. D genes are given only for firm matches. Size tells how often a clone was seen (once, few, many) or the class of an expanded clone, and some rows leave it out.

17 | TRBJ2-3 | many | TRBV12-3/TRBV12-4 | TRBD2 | TGTGCCAGCAGTAAAATAGCGGGGGGCCTGAGCACAGATACGCAGTATTTT | CASSKIAGGLSTDTQYF
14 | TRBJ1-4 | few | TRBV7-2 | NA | TGTGCCAGCAGCTTGCAGAGGGGTAGTGAAAAACTGTTTTTT | CASSLQRGSEKLFF
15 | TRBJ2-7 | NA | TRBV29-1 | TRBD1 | TGCAGCGTTTTTTTCCGGGACAGGGGGGCCTACGAGCAGTACTTC | CSVFFRDRGAYEQYF
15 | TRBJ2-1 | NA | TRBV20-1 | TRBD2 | TGCAGTGTCCCTCTAGCGGGAGGAACTTACAATGAGCAGTTCTTC | CSVPLAGGTYNEQFF
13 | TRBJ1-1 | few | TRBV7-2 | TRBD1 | TGTGCCAGCAGCGTGCAGGGGGCCACTGAAGCTTTCTTT | CASSVQGATEAFF
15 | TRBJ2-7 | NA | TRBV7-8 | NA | TGTGCCAGCAGCGAAACGGACCCTCCGCCCTACGAGCAGTACTTC | CASSETDPPPYEQYF
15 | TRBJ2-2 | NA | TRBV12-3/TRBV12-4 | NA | TGTGCCAGCAGTTCCGACGGAACGAACACCGGGGAGCTGTTTTTT | CASSSDGTNTGELFF
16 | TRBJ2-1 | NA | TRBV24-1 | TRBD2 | TGTGCCACCAGTGTTATAGCGGGCGCCTCCTACAATGAGCAGTTCTTC | CATSVIAGASYNEQFF
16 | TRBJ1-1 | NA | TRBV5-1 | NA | TGCGCCAGCAGCGAAATGGAGGTACGCCAGAACACTGAAGCTTTCTTT | CASSEMEVRQNTEAFF
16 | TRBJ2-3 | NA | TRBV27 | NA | TGTGCCAGCAGTCCTACGGGCCCCCAGGCCACAGATACGCAGTATTTT | CASSPTGPQATDTQYF
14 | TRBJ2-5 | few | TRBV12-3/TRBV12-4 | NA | TGTGCCAGCAGTTTAGGGCCGACGGGCGGGACCCAGTACTTC | CASSLGPTGGTQYF
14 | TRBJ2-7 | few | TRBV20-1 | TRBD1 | TGCAGTGCTAGAGTGGCGACAGGGGTTTTAGAGCAGTACTTC | CSARVATGVLEQYF
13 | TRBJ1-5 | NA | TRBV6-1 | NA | TGTGCCAGCAGTCCGATGGGGGGCCAGCCCCAGCATTTT | CASSPMGGQPQHF
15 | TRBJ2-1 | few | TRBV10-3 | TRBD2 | TGTGCCATCAGTGGACGCGGGGGGGCCGGAGATGAGCAGTTCTTC | CAISGRGGAGDEQFF
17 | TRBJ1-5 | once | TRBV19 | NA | TGTGCCAGTAGTATCAAGAGGGCTAGGGGACGGGGTCAGCCCCAGCATTTT | CASSIKRARGRGQPQHF
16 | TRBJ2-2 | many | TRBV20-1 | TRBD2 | TGCAGTGCTTTCCCCGGGACTAGCGGTAACACCGGGGAGCTGTTTTTT | CSAFPGTSGNTGELFF
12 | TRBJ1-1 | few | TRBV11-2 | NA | TGTGCCAGCAGCCGAGAGAACACTGAAGCTTTCTTT | CASSRENTEAFF
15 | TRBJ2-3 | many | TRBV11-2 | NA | TGTGCCAGCATCCCCCGCGACCGGTACACAGATACGCAGTATTTT | CASIPRDRYTDTQYF
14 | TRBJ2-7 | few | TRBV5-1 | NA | TGCGCCAGCGATCCCGGGACGGGACCCTACGAGCAGTACTTC | CASDPGTGPYEQYF
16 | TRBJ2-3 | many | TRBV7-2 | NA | TGTGCCAGCCCACCAGCCTCCCGGGCTAGCACAGATACGCAGTATTTT | CASPPASRASTDTQYF
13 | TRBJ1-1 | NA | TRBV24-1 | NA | TGTGCCACCAGTGATTTGCCGGGCACTGAAGCTTTCTTT | CATSDLPGTEAFF
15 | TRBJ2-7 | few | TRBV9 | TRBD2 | TGTGCCAGCAGCGTAGGACCGGGAGGGCGGTACGAGCAGTACTTC | CASSVGPGGRYEQYF
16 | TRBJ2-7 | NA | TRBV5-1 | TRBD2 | TGCGCCAGCAGAAGGACTAGCGGGGGAAGCTCCTACGAGCAGTACTTC | CASRRTSGGSSYEQYF
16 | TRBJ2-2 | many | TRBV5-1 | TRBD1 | TGCGCCAGCAGCTTGGACAGGGGAGCGAACACCGGGGAGCTGTTTTTT | CASSLDRGANTGELFF
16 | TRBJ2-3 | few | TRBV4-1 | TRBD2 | TGCGCCAGCAGCCTTATAGCGGGGCCTAGCACAGATACGCAGTATTTT | CASSLIAGPSTDTQYF
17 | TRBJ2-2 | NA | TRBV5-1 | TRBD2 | TGCGCCAGCAGCCCGTCGCGGGAGTCGTTGGACACCGGGGAGCTGTTTTTT | CASSPSRESLDTGELFF
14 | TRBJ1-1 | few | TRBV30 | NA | TGTGCCTGGAGTCGCGGGGGACCGAACACTGAAGCTTTCTTT | CAWSRGGPNTEAFF
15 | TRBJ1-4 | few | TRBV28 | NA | TGTGCCAGCAGTTTAGTAGGGTTGGTCAGTGAAAAACTGTTTTTT | CASSLVGLVSEKLFF
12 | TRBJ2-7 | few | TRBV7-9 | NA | TGTGCCAGCAGCAATCCTGGATTCGGGCAGTACTTC | CASSNPGFGQYF
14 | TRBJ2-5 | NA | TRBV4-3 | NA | TGCGCCAGCTCGGCGGGGGCAAATCAAGAGACCCAGTACTTC | CASSAGANQETQYF
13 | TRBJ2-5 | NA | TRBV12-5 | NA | TGTGCTAGTGCCCTCGGAGGGGTAGAGACCCAGTACTTC | CASALGGVETQYF
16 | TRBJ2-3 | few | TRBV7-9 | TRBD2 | TGTGCCAGCAGCTATTGGCTAGCGGGGGGAGGAGATACGCAGTATTTT | CASSYWLAGGGDTQYF
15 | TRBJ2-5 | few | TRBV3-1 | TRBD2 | TGTGCCAGCAGCCAAGCCGCCGGGGGGCAAGAGACCCAGTACTTC | CASSQAAGGQETQYF
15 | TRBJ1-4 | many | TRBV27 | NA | TGTGCCAGCAGTTTTGGGGGCGCAACTAATGAAAAACTGTTTTTT | CASSFGGATNEKLFF
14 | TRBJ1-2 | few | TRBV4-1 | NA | TGCGCCAGCAGGCCCGACAGGACATCCTATGGCTACACCTTC | CASRPDRTSYGYTF
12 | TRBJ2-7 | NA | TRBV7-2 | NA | TGTGCCAGCAGCGATCCGAACTACGAGCAGTACTTC | CASSDPNYEQYF
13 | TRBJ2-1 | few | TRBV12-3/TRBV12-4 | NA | TGTGCCAGCACCCCAGGTATTGACAATGAGCAGTTCTTC | CASTPGIDNEQFF
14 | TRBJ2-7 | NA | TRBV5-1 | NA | TGCGCCAGCAGTGTAATAGCGAGCTCCTACGAGCAGTACTTC | CASSVIASSYEQYF
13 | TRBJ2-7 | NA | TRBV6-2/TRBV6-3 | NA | TGTGCCAGCAGTTCTCGGCAGCTTCTCGAGCAGTACTTC | CASSSRQLLEQYF
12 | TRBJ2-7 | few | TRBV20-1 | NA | TGCAGTCCTAAGGGCCAGCCCTACGAGCAGTACTTC | CSPKGQPYEQYF
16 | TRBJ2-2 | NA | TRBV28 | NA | TGTGCCAGCAGTCACGGGACTCTTCCGAACACCGGGGAGCTGGTTTTT | CASSHGTLPNTGELVF
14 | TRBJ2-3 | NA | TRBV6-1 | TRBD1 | TGTGCCAGCAGCACGACAGGGAAGGCAGATACGCAGTATTTT | CASSTTGKADTQYF
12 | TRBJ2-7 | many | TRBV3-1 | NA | TGTGCCAGCAGCCAAGCTTTGAACGAGCAGTACTTC | CASSQALNEQYF
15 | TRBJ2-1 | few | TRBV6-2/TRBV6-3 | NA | TGTGCCAGCAGTTTTCATGAGACACGGTCGGGCGAGCAGTTCTTC | CASSFHETRSGEQFF
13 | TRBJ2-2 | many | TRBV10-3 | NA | TGTGCCATCAGTGAAGAGAACACCGGGGAGCTGTTTTTT | CAISEENTGELFF
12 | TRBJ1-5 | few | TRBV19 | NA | TGTGCCAGTAGAAACAGGGCTCAGCCCCAGCATTTT | CASRNRAQPQHF
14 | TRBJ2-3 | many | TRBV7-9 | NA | TGTGCCAGCAGCCCAATTCACGTGGTAGATACGCAGTATTTT | CASSPIHVVDTQYF